Listed below are T cell receptor beta chains from one sample, sequenced in a study of response to subunit inactivated influenza vaccine. Each CDR3 protein is one row after TCRdb ran MiXCR on the RT-PCR reads. Of 800,000 or so distinct CDR3 sequences in the sample, around 21% were seen once. The input for sequencing was PBMCs from blood, taken around 5 days after vaccination. The receptors stem from a man aged 45 to 65 who received an inactivated influenza vaccine. Both conserved end residues are part of each CDR3. A D gene is named only where the DNA matches it firmly. Part of the rows lack a size; the others show once, few, many or a class for expanded clones.

few	15	NA	TRBV7-9	TRBJ2-1	CASTIYGSAYNEQFF	TGTGCCAGCACCATCTACGGTAGTGCCTACAATGAGCAGTTCTTC
few	14	NA	TRBV20-1	TRBJ2-5	CSASTVGHPRTQYF	TGCAGTGCCTCAACGGTCGGACATCCCAGGACCCAGTACTTC
once	15	NA	TRBV4-2	TRBJ1-5	CASSRNTRSNQPQHF	TGTGCCAGCAGCCGCAATACAAGGTCCAATCAGCCCCAGCATTTT
NA	15	NA	TRBV29-1	TRBJ2-4	CSVEDRGLAKNIQYF	TGCAGCGTTGAAGATCGGGGGCTAGCCAAAAACATTCAGTACTTC
NA	15	TRBD2	TRBV4-2	TRBJ2-3	CASSQGLAGDVTQYF	TGTGCCAGCAGCCAAGGACTAGCGGGAGACGTTACGCAGTATTTT
few	13	NA	TRBV27	TRBJ2-7	CASSFGIPYEQYF	TGTGCCAGCAGTTTCGGAATCCCCTACGAGCAGTACTTC
NA	15	TRBD1	TRBV4-3	TRBJ2-7	CASSQGTESSYEQYF	TGCGCCAGCAGCCAGGGGACAGAGAGCTCCTACGAGCAGTACTTC
NA	13	NA	TRBV11-2	TRBJ2-7	CASNRDTTYEQYF	TGTGCCAGCAACCGGGACACAACCTACGAGCAGTACTTC
NA	15	NA	TRBV19	TRBJ1-1	CASTNFRDKNTEAFF	TGTGCCAGTACCAACTTTCGGGACAAGAACACTGAAGCTTTCTTT
NA	13	NA	TRBV19	TRBJ2-4	CASSQGRENIQYF	TGTGCCAGTAGTCAGGGACGCGAGAACATTCAGTACTTC
NA	15	NA	TRBV7-8	TRBJ2-5	CAILLAGDTARTQYF	TGTGCCATACTATTAGCAGGGGACACAGCCAGGACCCAGTACTTC
NA	14	TRBD1	TRBV20-1	TRBJ2-5	CSATGTDSRETQYF	TGCAGTGCTACAGGGACAGACAGTAGGGAGACCCAGTACTTC
once	14	NA	TRBV6-1	TRBJ2-2	CATSKDRGSGELFF	TGTGCCACCTCAAAAGATCGGGGATCCGGGGAGCTGTTTTTT
few	14	NA	TRBV6-1	TRBJ2-1	CASTRFYGGDEQFF	TGTGCCAGCACCCGCTTCTACGGGGGCGATGAGCAGTTCTTC
few	12	TRBD1	TRBV30	TRBJ2-5	CAWSDRGKTQYF	TGTGCCTGGAGTGACAGGGGGAAGACCCAGTACTTC
NA	14	NA	TRBV20-1	TRBJ2-6	CSARVGSGANVLTF	TGCAGTGCTAGAGTGGGGTCTGGGGCCAACGTCCTGACTTTC
NA	12	TRBD2	TRBV28	TRBJ2-7	CASTGTSYEQYF	TGTGCCAGCACCGGGACTAGCTACGAGCAGTACTTC
NA	13	NA	TRBV10-3	TRBJ1-5	CAISADVSQPQHF	TGTGCCATCTCCGCCGATGTAAGCCAGCCCCAGCATTTT
few	14	NA	TRBV5-5	TRBJ2-7	CASSFYQGSYEQYF	TGTGCCAGCAGCTTTTATCAGGGCTCCTACGAGCAGTACTTC
NA	11	TRBD1	TRBV12-3/TRBV12-4	TRBJ1-1	CAASIGTAAFF	TGTGCCGCTTCAATCGGGACAGCAGCTTTCTTT
NA	16	NA	TRBV7-2	TRBJ2-7	CASSLVFRAEGYEQYF	TGTGCCAGCAGCTTAGTTTTCAGGGCTGAGGGGTACGAGCAGTACTTC
many	13	NA	TRBV12-3/TRBV12-4	TRBJ1-2	CASSPRSLNGYTF	TGTGCCAGCAGTCCCCGGTCCTTGAATGGCTACACCTTC
few	14	NA	TRBV7-2	TRBJ2-7	CASSWGAEESEQYF	TGTGCCAGCAGCTGGGGTGCTGAGGAGAGCGAGCAGTACTTC
NA	20	NA	TRBV4-3	TRBJ2-3	CASSSTEWIQGRRSTDTQYF	TGCGCCAGCAGCTCTACGGAGTGGATTCAGGGTCGCCGGAGCACAGATACGCAGTATTTT
NA	15	NA	TRBV10-3	TRBJ2-3	CASQKGDGYTDTQYF	TGTGCCTCTCAGAAAGGGGACGGGTACACAGATACGCAGTATTTT
NA	15	NA	TRBV5-1	TRBJ1-4	CASSPAAGWGEKLFF	TGCGCCAGCAGCCCGGCGGCCGGTTGGGGTGAAAAACTGTTTTTT
few	13	NA	TRBV6-1	TRBJ2-7	CASSRLSTYEQYF	TGTGCCAGCTCGAGGCTTTCGACCTACGAGCAGTACTTC
few	14	NA	TRBV5-5	TRBJ1-1	CASSPGVVNTEAFF	TGTGCCAGCAGCCCAGGGGTTGTGAACACTGAAGCTTTCTTT
NA	15	NA	TRBV7-2	TRBJ1-3	CASSTTRTAGNTIYF	TGTGCCAGCAGCACGACCCGGACAGCTGGAAACACCATATATTTT
few	13	NA	TRBV3-1	TRBJ2-7	CASSQVSDYEQYF	TGTGCCAGCAGCCAAGTCAGTGACTACGAGCAGTACTTC
few	17	NA	TRBV12-3/TRBV12-4	TRBJ2-3	CASSLVQLGARTDTQYF	TGTGCCAGCAGTTTAGTGCAACTAGGGGCACGCACAGATACGCAGTATTTT
NA	16	NA	TRBV10-3	TRBJ2-1	CAISEPPRERGTEQFF	TGTGCCATCAGTGAGCCCCCTCGGGAGAGGGGCACTGAGCAGTTCTTC